Listed below are T cell receptor beta chains from one sample, sequenced in a study of blood T cell repertoires in COVID-19. The protocol was immunoSEQ multiplex PCR, while the TCRdb copy is restricted to in-frame clones and leaves out a portion. The data contain 95,000 to 150,000 clones, roughly four fifths of them singletons. The sample was peripheral blood. The receptors originated from a human donor in a cohort sampled during active COVID-19. CDR3s include the opening cysteine and the closing phenylalanine or tryptophan. D genes are given only for firm matches. Clone size is stated in some rows and not others, as once, few, many or a class when expanded.

.	TRBV7-9	TRBJ2-1	TRBD2	17	TGTGCCAGCAGCCCGCTGGGACTAGCGGAAACCTACAATGAGCAGTTCTTC	CASSPLGLAETYNEQFF
.	TRBV12-5	TRBJ1-1	.	11	TGTGCTAGCAGACAATCCACTGAAGCTTTCTTT	CASRQSTEAFF
.	TRBV30	TRBJ1-2	TRBD1	16	TGTGCCTGGAGTCAAACCGGGACAGGGGGGATCTATGGCTACACCTTC	CAWSQTGTGGIYGYTF
.	TRBV5-6	TRBJ1-1	TRBD1	15	TGTGCCAGCAGCTTTTATAGCCCCGGGACAGGGCGGGCTTTCTTT	CASSFYSPGTGRAFF
.	TRBV6-2/TRBV6-3	TRBJ1-1	TRBD1	14	TGTGCCAGCAGTGACCGGACAGGGGGTACTGAAGCTTTCTTT	CASSDRTGGTEAFF
.	TRBV4-2	TRBJ2-7	TRBD2	14	TGTGCCAGCAGCATAGCGGGAGTAAGCAACGAGCAGTACTTC	CASSIAGVSNEQYF
few	TRBV19	TRBJ1-1	.	12	TGTGCCAGTAGTATAAGCTCTAATGAAGCTTTCTTT	CASSISSNEAFF
.	TRBV7-6	TRBJ2-7	TRBD2	15	TGTGCCAGCACCGCTTTTAGCGGGAGAAGCGACGAGCAGTACTTC	CASTAFSGRSDEQYF
few	TRBV5-1	TRBJ1-2	.	15	TGCGCCAGCAGCTTGATCCCCACAGAAGAACGGGGCTACACCTTC	CASSLIPTEERGYTF
.	TRBV19	TRBJ2-4	.	16	TGTGCCAGTAGTGCCGGACAGAGAGGAGCCAAAAACATTCAGTACTTC	CASSAGQRGAKNIQYF
.	TRBV11-3	TRBJ2-7	TRBD1	13	TGTGCCAGCAGCTCGGGACAGGGCCACGAGCAGTACTTC	CASSSGQGHEQYF
.	TRBV10-1	TRBJ1-1	TRBD1	17	TGCGCCAGCACATCTAGAAGGGACAGGGGGCAACACACTGAAGCTTTCTTT	CASTSRRDRGQHTEAFF
.	TRBV27	TRBJ2-1	.	16	TGTGCCAGCAGTATACTTACCGGGACTACAGGGAATGAGCAGTTCTTC	CASSILTGTTGNEQFF
once	TRBV5-5	TRBJ1-1	.	15	TGTGCCAGCAGCTATCGGACTACACCGGGCACTGAAGCTTTCTTT	CASSYRTTPGTEAFF
once	TRBV27	TRBJ2-7	TRBD2	16	TGTGCCAGCAGTTACGGAGGGAGCGGGGGCCCCTACGAGCAGTACTTC	CASSYGGSGGPYEQYF
.	TRBV25-1	TRBJ2-7	.	11	TGTGCCAGCAGTGTGCGGACTCTTCAGTACTTC	CASSVRTLQYF
few	TRBV6-2/TRBV6-3	TRBJ2-7	.	15	TGTGCCAGCAGTCCCCACGGGTCGGGGGCCTACGAGCAGTACTTC	CASSPHGSGAYEQYF
.	TRBV7-2	TRBJ2-7	TRBD1	14	TGTGCCAGCAGCTTTCGGGACAGACCCTACGAGCAGTACTTC	CASSFRDRPYEQYF
few	TRBV2	TRBJ1-1	TRBD1	12	TGTGCCAGCAAGGAGACAGGGGTTGAAGCTTTCTTT	CASKETGVEAFF
.	TRBV2	TRBJ2-7	.	13	TGTGCCAGCAGTGACCGTACGGTCTACGAGCAGTACTTC	CASSDRTVYEQYF
.	TRBV28	TRBJ1-5	TRBD1	16	TGTGCCAGCAGTTCTCCCGGACAGGGCATGGACCAGCCCCAGCATTTT	CASSSPGQGMDQPQHF
.	TRBV29-1	TRBJ1-5	TRBD1	14	TGCAGCGTAAGGACAGGAGATAGCAATCAGCCCCAGCATTTT	CSVRTGDSNQPQHF
.	TRBV5-6	TRBJ1-3	TRBD1	14	TGTGCCAGCAGCCGCGACAGGGGGGTCAACACCATATATTTT	CASSRDRGVNTIYF
.	TRBV30	TRBJ2-1	.	13	TGTGCCTGGAGTCTCGGGGGATACAATGAGCAGTTCTTC	CAWSLGGYNEQFF